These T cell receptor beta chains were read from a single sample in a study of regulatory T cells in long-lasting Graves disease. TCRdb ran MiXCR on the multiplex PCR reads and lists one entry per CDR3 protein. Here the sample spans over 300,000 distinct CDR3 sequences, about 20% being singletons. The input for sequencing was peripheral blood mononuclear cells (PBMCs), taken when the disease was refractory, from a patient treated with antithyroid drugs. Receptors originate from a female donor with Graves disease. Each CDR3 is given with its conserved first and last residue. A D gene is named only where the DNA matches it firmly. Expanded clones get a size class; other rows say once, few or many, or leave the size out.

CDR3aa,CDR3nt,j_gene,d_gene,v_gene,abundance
CASSPFGTGNYEQYF,TGTGCCAGCTCACCTTTCGGGACAGGAAACTACGAGCAGTACTTC,TRBJ2-7,TRBD1,TRBV18,NA
CASSLDAGNTIYF,TGTGCCAGCAGCTTAGATGCCGGAAACACCATATATTTT,TRBJ1-3,NA,TRBV7-9,NA
CASSIGQGEGEKLFF,TGTGCCAGTAGTATAGGACAGGGGGAAGGTGAAAAACTGTTTTTT,TRBJ1-4,TRBD1,TRBV19,NA
CASSPYGGYEQYF,TGTGCCAGCAGTCCGTACGGGGGCTACGAGCAGTACTTC,TRBJ2-7,NA,TRBV27,few
CASSLKGTSGVYEQYF,TGTGCCAGCAGTTTGAAAGGGACTAGCGGGGTTTACGAGCAGTACTTC,TRBJ2-7,TRBD2,TRBV27,many
CASRHSDEQYF,TGCGCCAGCAGACACAGCGACGAGCAGTACTTC,TRBJ2-7,NA,TRBV10-2,NA
CASSERYPTAAGNQPQHF,TGTGCCAGCAGCGAGCGGTACCCGACAGCGGCGGGCAATCAGCCCCAGCATTTT,TRBJ1-5,NA,TRBV7-2,many
CAWSTGQGNNEKLFF,TGTGCCTGGAGTACAGGACAGGGGAATAATGAAAAACTGTTTTTT,TRBJ1-4,TRBD1,TRBV30,NA
CAISDLGTSGRYEQYF,TGTGCCATCAGTGACCTGGGGACTAGCGGGAGGTACGAGCAGTACTTC,TRBJ2-7,TRBD2,TRBV10-3,few
CASRGDRMLYEQYF,TGTGCCAGCAGAGGCGACAGAATGCTCTACGAGCAGTACTTC,TRBJ2-7,NA,TRBV6-1,few
CASSWLAVAKNIQYF,TGTGCCAGCAGTTGGCTAGCGGTAGCCAAAAACATTCAGTACTTC,TRBJ2-4,TRBD2,TRBV28,many
CAWSTGHSYEQYF,TGTGCCTGGAGCACAGGTCATTCCTACGAGCAGTACTTC,TRBJ2-7,NA,TRBV30,few
CASSQDLLTNDGYTF,TGCGCCAGCAGCCAAGATCTCCTCACTAACGATGGCTACACCTTC,TRBJ1-2,NA,TRBV4-1,NA
CAWSRWGGTYEQYF,TGTGCCTGGAGTAGATGGGGCGGGACCTACGAGCAGTACTTC,TRBJ2-7,NA,TRBV30,few
CANSLRNTGELFF,TGTGCCAACAGTTTAAGGAACACCGGGGAGCTGTTTTTT,TRBJ2-2,NA,TRBV28,many
CASRPTGFYGYTF,TGTGCCAGCAGGCCGACAGGGTTCTATGGCTACACCTTC,TRBJ1-2,TRBD1,TRBV6-1,NA
CASSSPATWGNEKLFF,TGTGCCAGCAGCTCCCCGGCCACATGGGGTAATGAAAAACTGTTTTTT,TRBJ1-4,NA,TRBV11-2,many
CASSLGRTRGTDTQYF,TGTGCCAGCAGCCTCGGGAGGACTAGAGGTACGGATACGCAGTATTTT,TRBJ2-3,TRBD2,TRBV7-2,NA
CASLDSSTSYGYTF,TGTGCCAGCTTGGACAGCTCCACCTCCTATGGCTACACCTTC,TRBJ1-2,NA,TRBV6-1,many
CASSQDGLAGEGADTQYF,TGTGCCAGCAGCCAAGATGGGCTAGCGGGAGAGGGGGCAGATACGCAGTATTTT,TRBJ2-3,TRBD2,TRBV4-2,NA
CASTLHPRTGGYTF,TGCGCCAGCACCCTACATCCCCGTACAGGCGGCTACACCTTC,TRBJ1-2,NA,TRBV5-1,many
CASSFATNTGELFF,TGTGCCAGCAGTTTCGCTACGAACACCGGGGAGCTGTTTTTT,TRBJ2-2,NA,TRBV12-3/TRBV12-4,few
CATVAGGGIDTQYF,TGTGCCACTGTAGCGGGGGGAGGAATAGATACGCAGTATTTT,TRBJ2-3,TRBD2,TRBV6-1,few
CSVTGTDNSDEQFF,TGCAGCGTTACCGGGACAGACAATTCAGATGAGCAGTTCTTC,TRBJ2-1,TRBD1,TRBV29-1,NA
CASSKISGTGASQPQHF,TGTGCCAGCAGCAAAATCTCCGGGACAGGGGCCTCTCAGCCCCAGCATTTT,TRBJ1-5,TRBD1,TRBV6-1,NA
CASSTQGGYGYTF,TGTGCCAGTAGTACCCAGGGGGGCTATGGCTACACCTTC,TRBJ1-2,TRBD1,TRBV19,NA
CAISGSRLEAFF,TGTGCCATCAGTGGGTCCAGGTTAGAAGCTTTCTTT,TRBJ1-1,NA,TRBV6-1,NA
CASSSGLAGGHQETQYF,TGTGCCAGCAGTTCCGGACTAGCGGGAGGGCACCAAGAGACCCAGTACTTC,TRBJ2-5,TRBD2,TRBV28,many
CSAREVGTGRWEQYF,TGCAGTGCTAGAGAGGTGGGGACCGGGAGGTGGGAGCAGTACTTC,TRBJ2-7,TRBD2,TRBV20-1,NA
CASRSRGYDTEAFF,TGTGCCAGCAGGTCCAGGGGCTATGATACTGAAGCTTTCTTT,TRBJ1-1,NA,TRBV12-3/TRBV12-4,many
CASSEGGTPWPTDTQYF,TGTGCCAGCAGCGAAGGGGGGACTCCCTGGCCCACAGATACGCAGTATTTT,TRBJ2-3,NA,TRBV2,NA
CASSHPSGSGNIQYF,TGCGCCAGCAGCCACCCTAGCGGGAGTGGGAACATTCAGTACTTC,TRBJ2-4,TRBD2,TRBV4-1,NA
CASTWRGMNTEAFF,TGTGCCAGCACTTGGAGGGGTATGAACACTGAAGCTTTCTTT,TRBJ1-1,NA,TRBV12-3/TRBV12-4,many
CASSHRVEGQPQHF,TGTGCCAGCAGTCACAGGGTTGAGGGGCAGCCCCAGCATTTT,TRBJ1-5,NA,TRBV12-3/TRBV12-4,many
CAWSRVGGITEAFF,TGTGCCTGGAGCCGGGTAGGCGGCATCACTGAAGCTTTCTTT,TRBJ1-1,NA,TRBV30,few
CASGKPGHLAPNQPQHF,TGCGCCAGCGGAAAACCGGGACACCTTGCCCCAAATCAGCCCCAGCATTTT,TRBJ1-5,NA,TRBV4-1,NA
CAWSAFGAHYEQYF,TGTGCCTGGAGTGCCTTTGGGGCCCACTACGAGCAGTACTTC,TRBJ2-7,NA,TRBV30,many
CASSSSGTVSYEQYF,TGTGCCAGCAGTTCCTCCGGGACAGTCTCCTACGAGCAGTACTTC,TRBJ2-7,TRBD1,TRBV28,many
CASDGPGEFF,TGTGCTAGTGATGGGCCGGGGGAATTTTTT,TRBJ1-4,NA,TRBV12-5,many